This T cell receptor beta chain was documented in a study of human T cells and chemical hapten exposure. Time point here: patch test 2, 6 weeks after DPC sensitization. The sample's treatment: therapeutic diphenylcyclopropenone sensitization with weekly scalp DPC. It was from unfractionated whole blood that total RNA was extracted. The CDR3 is made up of 13 amino acids. The germline V gene has CDR1 SGHRS and CDR2 YFSETQ. Trimming removed 0 bases from V and 15 bases from J, with 15 bases in between. From the RACE reads, TCRdb called clonotypes with MiXCR, one entry per CDR3 protein. Of 110,000 to 150,000 distinct CDR3 sequences listed, 12% were seen once; the top ten hold more than 1.1%.

V gene TRBV5-1 combines with J gene TRBJ2-2, with D maybe TRBD2 (5 bases). The source is a woman in her fifties or sixties with alopecia areata. Some clones in this sample may be carry-over from other donors' samples. The source was whole blood, collected in connection with sensitization to the hapten diphenylcyclopropenone (DPC). The CDR3 DNA reads TGCGCCAGCAGCTTGGAGGGCGAGGAGCGGTTGTTTTTT. Translation: CASSLEGEERLFF.